These 28 T cell receptor beta chains originate from one sample sequenced in a study of patients and donors after allogeneic stem cell transplantation. One entry per CDR3 protein, called by TCRdb with MiXCR from the RT-PCR reads. The repertoire holds some 200,000 distinct CDR3 sequences, 41% seen once, with about 35% in the top ten. Material: blood, either unsorted or a sorted T cell fraction (not recorded which). These receptor sequences come from a human donor who was either an allogeneic HSCT recipient or a stem cell or donor lymphocyte infusion donor (not recorded which). It is not recorded whose cells these are; they may come from a transplant donor.

The CDR3, as DNA: TGTGCCATCAGTGACCCACAGGGGCCTGGCACAGATACGCAGTATTTT. Its protein product is CAISDPQGPGTDTQYF. V and J are TRBV10-3 and TRBJ2-3; 7 positions agree with TRBD1. This CDR3 comprises 16 residues. Germline CDR1 is ENHRY and CDR2 is SYGVKD. J gave up 1 base and V 3 bases, and 7 bases lay outside the gene matches.

This clonotype was observed a few times. V is TRBV29-1 and J is TRBJ1-1; 7 nucleotides match TRBD1. The CDR3 runs to 11 residues. The J segment lost 6 bases and the V segment lost 6 bases, leaving 4 bases of the junction unmatched. Germline V lookup: CDR1 SQVTM, CDR2 ANQGSEA. The CDR3 loop is CSVQGGAEAFF. The CDR3 bases are TGCAGCGTCCAGGGGGGGGCTGAAGCTTTCTTT.

This clonotype came up a few times. V usage is TRBV7-4 and J usage is TRBJ2-3; D might be TRBD1 (6 bases). The germline gives CDR1 SGHVT, CDR2 SQSDAQ. The CDR3 covers 13 residues. V was pared by 5 bases and J by 6 bases, with 12 bases between. CDR3 sequence reads: CASSLKGVDTQYF. The DNA of the CDR3 is TGTGCCAGCAGCCTCAAGGGGGTGGATACGCAGTATTTT.

The chain carries TRBV24-1 and TRBJ2-3; 7 nucleotides align to TRBD1. In germline, CDR1 is KGHDR, CDR2 SFDVKD. Unmatched junction bases numbered 10, after V lost 5 bases and J lost 0 bases. This CDR3 has 17 amino acids. CDR3 loop: CATSGFWDSSSTDTQYF. DNA for the CDR3: TGTGCCACCAGTGGTTTTTGGGACAGCTCTAGCACAGATACGCAGTATTTT.

This sequence joins TRBV5-1 and TRBJ1-1; TRBD1 matches 9 bases. CDR3 size: 15 residues. Trimming took 4 bases from V and 5 from J; bases not matched to a gene: 9. CDR1 and CDR2 (germline): SGHRS, YFSETQ. The CDR3 bases are TGCGCCAGCAGCACTGAAGGACAGGGGTTAACTGAAGCTTTCTTT. This sequence encodes CASSTEGQGLTEAFF.

The CDR3 nucleotides are TGTGCCAGCAGCCAAGGGGTGTATTCACCCCTCCACTTT. This codes for CASSQGVYSPLHF. The chain couples TRBV3-1 to TRBJ1-6; no definite D call. The V end lost 1 base, the J end lost 8 bases, and 6 bases lay between the germline ends. The CDR3 length is 13 residues. Germline loops: CDR1 LGHDT, CDR2 YNNKEL (reference sequence).

V is TRBV12-3 or TRBV12-4 and J is TRBJ1-2; TRBD1 agrees at 7 bases. J was trimmed by 6 bases and V by 5 bases; bases with no gene match: 9. The length of the CDR3 is 14 residues. CDR3 protein: CASSPTGQKHGYTF. DNA for the CDR3: TGTGCCAGCAGTCCTACGGGACAGAAACATGGCTACACCTTC.

The V call is TRBV7-8, the J call TRBJ2-1; no definite D call. This CDR3 region has 12 residues. Trimming shortened V by 2 bases and J by 8 bases, and 7 bases separated the two germline ends. Looked up from germline, CDR1 is SGHVS and CDR2 is FQNEAQ. The CDR3 sequence: CASSLSLDEQFF. In nucleotides, the CDR3 is TGTGCCAGCAGCTTAAGTCTCGATGAGCAGTTCTTC.

This chain joins TRBV6-5 and TRBJ1-2; TRBD1 is a possible D gene (5 bases). V lost 2 bases and J 7 bases, leaving 8 bases between the germline ends. Germline CDR1 MNHEY, CDR2 SVGAGI. This CDR3 comprises 12 residues. The chain's CDR3 is CASSYRGFGYTF. CDR3 DNA: TGTGCCAGCAGTTACAGGGGATTTGGCTACACCTTC.

The chain couples TRBV15 to TRBJ2-2; 7 bases match TRBD1. The CDR3 spans 16 residues. The trim removed 0 bases at V and 4 bases at J, leaving 5 bases unmatched. Germline CDR1 LNHNV, CDR2 YYDKDF (reference sequence). CDR3 region: CATSRDKGGGTGELFF. CDR3 sequence (DNA): TGTGCCACCAGCAGAGATAAAGGGGGCGGCACCGGGGAGCTGTTTTTT.

This chain connects TRBV3-1 to TRBJ2-1; D might be TRBD1 or TRBD2, each matching 5 bases. The CDR3 loop spans 13 amino acids. Germline V gene lookup returns CDR1 LGHDT and CDR2 YNNKEL (reference sequence). Trimming took 1 base from V and 8 from J, leaving 9 bases between them. CDR3 nucleotide sequence: TGTGCCAGCAGCCAAGCGGTGGGGGATGAGCAGTTCTTC. Its protein product is CASSQAVGDEQFF.

The gene calls are TRBV7-2 and TRBJ1-3; no clear D. The CDR3 is 15 amino acids. Germline V gene data show CDR1 as SGHTA and CDR2 as FQGNSA. V gave up 3 bases and J gave up 0 bases, with 9 bases separating them. The CDR3 coding sequence is TGTGCCAGCAGCTTCCTCCCGAGCTCTGGAAACACCATATATTTT. Translating it yields CASSFLPSSGNTIYF.

The CDR3: CASRTQNYGYTF. CDR3 nucleotides: TGTGCCAGCAGGACGCAGAACTATGGCTACACCTTC. This chain links TRBV6-5 with TRBJ1-2, with unresolved D. The V and J ends lost 6 bases and 2 bases respectively, with 7 bases between them. The CDR3 runs 12 residues. Germline lookup yields CDR1 MNHEY and CDR2 SVGAGI.

The rearrangement joins TRBV13 to TRBJ1-4; 8 positions agree with TRBD1. Germline CDR1 PRHDT, CDR2 FYEKMQ (reference sequence). The CDR3 consists of 21 residues. The junction had 21 bases not matched to a gene; V was cut back by 5 bases and J by 1 base. CDR3 protein: CASSASRPRGRVRGTNEKLFF. The CDR3, as DNA: TGTGCCAGCAGCGCTTCCCGGCCCAGGGGGCGCGTAAGAGGAACTAATGAAAAACTGTTTTTT.

This chain joins TRBV20-1 and TRBJ1-1, with no clear D. The CDR3 loop spans 15 amino acids. CDR1 and CDR2 (germline): DFQATT, SNEGSKA (reference sequence). V shed 0 bases and J shed 1 base, with 12 bases lying between them. The CDR3 here is CSARDARGKNTEAFF. CDR3 DNA: TGCAGTGCTAGAGATGCGAGAGGAAAGAACACTGAAGCTTTCTTT.

V and J are TRBV10-3 and TRBJ2-1; maybe TRBD2 (6 bases). Germline CDR1 reads ENHRY; CDR2 reads SYGVKD. The CDR3 consists of 15 residues. V shed 3 bases and J shed 5 bases, with 14 bases lying between them. The CDR3 spells CAISELAAGNNEQFF. The CDR3 coding sequence is TGTGCCATCAGTGAATTAGCGGCGGGAAACAATGAGCAGTTCTTC.

The rearrangement links TRBV4-3 to TRBJ1-1; tentatively, D is TRBD1 (6 bases). The CDR3 is 13 residues long. V was clipped by 2 bases and J by 10 bases, with 14 bases between them. Germline CDR1 is LGHNA and CDR2 is YSLEER. The CDR3 loop reads CASSQIGGGGAFF. DNA of the CDR3: TGCGCCAGCAGCCAAATCGGGGGAGGGGGAGCTTTCTTT.

The table lists this clonotype with a few counts. The chain links TRBV7-9 to TRBJ1-4; D is unresolved. Germline CDR1 SEHNR, CDR2 FQNEAQ (reference sequence). V lost 4 bases and J 7 bases, leaving 16 bases between the germline ends. This CDR3 region has 15 residues. CDR3 protein: CASSSEGTLGEKLFF. CDR3 nucleotide sequence: TGTGCCAGCAGCTCCGAAGGAACGCTGGGTGAAAAACTGTTTTTT.

The chain carries TRBV6-5 and TRBJ2-7, with 7 bases fitting TRBD2. Losses at the gene ends were 5 bases for V and 1 base for J; bases not matched to a gene: 5. This CDR3 comprises 14 residues. Germline lookup yields CDR1 MNHEY and CDR2 SVGAGI. As DNA, the CDR3 is TGTGCCAGCAGTCGTGGGGGGGAGTCCTACGAGCAGTACTTC. This codes for CASSRGGESYEQYF.

A few counts support this clonotype. The gene calls are TRBV7-9 and TRBJ1-1; 7 nucleotides align to TRBD1. From germline, CDR1 is SEHNR and CDR2 FQNEAQ (reference sequence). The junction had 7 bases not matched to a gene; V was cut back by 6 bases and J by 3 bases. The CDR3 covers 14 residues. The CDR3 reads CASRETGRDTEAFF. As DNA, the CDR3 is TGTGCCAGCAGGGAGACAGGGAGGGACACTGAAGCTTTCTTT.

The V and J genes are TRBV3-1 and TRBJ2-7; D may match TRBD1 or TRBD2 (5 bases each). This CDR3 region has 12 residues. Germline V gives CDR1 LGHDT, CDR2 YNNKEL (reference sequence). V lost 6 bases to trimming and J lost 4 bases, with 10 bases between them. The chain's CDR3 is CASSWGSYEQYF. Here the CDR3 DNA reads TGTGCCAGCAGTTGGGGGTCATACGAGCAGTACTTC.

The chain carries TRBV5-8 and TRBJ2-1, with a possible D match to TRBD1 (6 bases). CDR1 and CDR2 from the germline V gene are SGHTS and YDEGEE. The V end lost 4 bases, the J end lost 6 bases, and 17 bases lay between the germline ends. The CDR3 covers 15 residues. In DNA form, the CDR3 reads TGTGCCAGCAGCCCCACAGGGAGATGGGGCAATGAGCAGTTCTTC. It specifies CASSPTGRWGNEQFF.

This chain links TRBV24-1 with TRBJ2-5, with a possible D match to TRBD2 (6 bases). The length of the CDR3 is 13 residues. The germline V gene encodes CDR1 KGHDR and CDR2 SFDVKD. V lost 3 bases to trimming and J lost 4 bases, with 8 bases between them. CDR3 loop: CATSDGSGETQYF. In nucleotides, the CDR3 is TGTGCCACCAGTGATGGTAGCGGAGAGACCCAGTACTTC.

The rearrangement links TRBV3-1 to TRBJ2-3; 13 bases agree with TRBD2. V was clipped by 4 bases and J by 4 bases; unmatched bases: 5. Germline assignment: CDR1 LGHDT and CDR2 YNNKEL (reference sequence). This CDR3 contains 16 residues. The CDR3 DNA follows: TGTGCCAGCAGCCCCCGGACTAGCGGGAGACCAGATACGCAGTATTTT. Amino acids: CASSPRTSGRPDTQYF.

This chain links TRBV11-2 with TRBJ2-3, with TRBD2 as a possible D gene (6 bases). The V gene's germline CDR1 is SGHAT and CDR2 FQNNGV. The CDR3 totals 15 residues. V lost 4 bases and J lost 0, with 11 bases in between. The CDR3 is CASSSVGLSTDTQYF. CDR3 sequence (DNA): TGTGCCAGCAGCTCCGTGGGACTTAGCACAGATACGCAGTATTTT.

This clonotype came up a few times. The CDR3 DNA reads as TGTGCCAGCAGTTTGTTCAGCAATCAGCCCCAGCATTTT. Its protein product is CASSLFSNQPQHF. J is TRBJ1-5 and V is TRBV27; no firm D call. From germline, CDR1 is MNHEY and CDR2 SMNVEV (reference sequence). The V end lost 3 bases, the J end lost 1 base, and 4 bases lay between the germline ends. CDR3 length equals 13 residues.

The genes are TRBV14 and TRBJ2-7; D unclear. The CDR3 totals 14 residues. Trimming left V 0 bases short and J 2 bases short, with 8 bases between. The V gene's germline CDR1 is SGHDN and CDR2 FVKESK. The CDR3, as DNA: TGTGCCAGCAGCCAAGATTTAGGACCCTACGAGCAGTACTTC. The encoded protein is CASSQDLGPYEQYF.

This clonotype has a handful of counts. V usage is TRBV7-9 and J usage is TRBJ1-1; unclear D gene. Trimming stripped 4 bases from V and 4 bases from J, with 10 bases between. Germline V gene data show CDR1 as SEHNR and CDR2 as FQNEAQ (reference sequence). CDR3 length: 13 amino acids. CDR3 sequence reads: CASSYLSPTEAFF. CDR3 DNA: TGTGCCAGCAGCTACCTCTCCCCCACTGAAGCTTTCTTT.